The sample holds one count of the clone carrying this T cell receptor (beta chain). Its antigen is undetermined. PCR primers comprised 60 Vbeta and 13 Jbeta primers. Libraries were prepared by immunoSEQ multiplex PCR; TCRdb keeps only in-frame clonotypes and omits some of them. Here the sample spans 110,000 to 150,000 clones, 84% being singletons. The source of the sample is a study of cytomegalovirus exposure and HLA in healthy donors. Study-level findings and limits: It has been reported that TCR beta sequences accurately predicted the HLA-A and HLA-B alleles of most subjects. Earlier results showed most TCR beta V segments being productive about 87% or about 30% of the time. Other equally common chains were less clonally expanded than HLA-associated TCR beta chains, a later analysis showed.

Trimming cost V 11 bases and J 2 bases; bases outside gene matches: 4. This CDR3 is 13 amino acids long. From germline, CDR1 is ENHRY and CDR2 SYGVKD. The sequence was obtained from a boy between 2 and 10 years old in good health and CMV-seronegative. The specimen was PBMCs. The V and J genes are TRBV10-3 and TRBJ1-3; 9 bases line up with TRBD1. CDR3 protein: CAGTGPTGNTIYF. CDR3 DNA sequence: TGTGCCGGGACAGGGCCCACTGGAAACACCATATATTTT.